This TCR beta chain appears in the sequencing data of a study of early T cells in non-severe SARS-CoV-2 infection (dated by TCRdb to the early 2020s). About the investigation overall: Because TCR sequencing relied on bulk RNA taken from unsorted whole blood, pairing of alpha and beta chains was not possible. The full study reports these points: VDJdb matching was skewed toward anti-spike CD8 responses and likely underestimated virus-specific expansions, missing private and CD4 specificities.

Set within a cohort of healthcare workers in London, UK, this nested case-control study involved weekly PCR testing of nasopharyngeal swabs along with blood sampling. Healthcare workers were recruited between 23 and 31 March 2020, during the week of the UK lockdown, and were followed weekly for up to about 16 weeks. Trimming accounts for 3 bases at V and 5 bases at J, while the number of junction bases matched to no gene is 9. Its CDR3 holds 15 amino acids, cysteine through phenylalanine. The entry retains the CDR3 DNA only, 45 bases that are in frame from base 1. From a lookup of the germline V gene, CDR1 and CDR2 are MGHDK and SYGVNS. This clonotype showed up many times. The antigen it binds to is not known. No per-base quality is available; no much larger clone lies one base away. The method was 5' RACE. These reads were obtained on a NextSeq 500. Unique molecular identifiers were attached to individual cDNA molecules in the TCR library protocol so that sequencing error and PCR bias could be corrected. Both TCR alpha and beta chains were sequenced, and tight co-correlation was observed between alpha and beta sequence abundances in each sample. Turning to the authors' computational methods: Decombinator V4 was used to perform V gene, J gene and CDR3 annotation of TCR sequences. TCRs were defined as expanded if a significant change between any two time points was detected under a Poisson model with p below 0.0001. TCR abundances were normalised to the total number of TCRs sequenced in each sample and reported as counts per million. MAIT TCRs were defined by TRAV1-2 paired with TRAJ12, TRAJ20 or TRAJ33, and iNKT TCRs by TRAV10 paired with TRAJ18. VDJdb, accessed on 1 November 2021, was searched for TCRs annotated for CMV, EBV and SARS-CoV-2, and TCRs annotated for more than one antigen were excluded. TCRdb reanalyzed the raw reads on its own, using fastp at Q25 for trimming and MiXCR for clone calling, and kept in-frame beta chains. Each entry is one CDR3 protein sequence, shown with its most common DNA and genes. The V and J calls, along with clone size, are taken from TCRdb and not from the paper's own processing. The table for this sample lists 25,000 to 30,000 distinct CDR3 sequences; about 4.8% of them were counted only once. The ten largest clones represent less than 14% of the sample.

The sequence came from an adult who was a healthcare worker with PCR-confirmed SARS-CoV-2 infection or an uninfected control (not recorded which). The V and J segments used are TRBV25-1 and TRBJ2-5; TRBD1 lines up with 7 middle nucleotides. Specimen: whole blood. The CDR3 corresponds to CASSDTGVLVETQYF. The bases read TGTGCCAGCAGTGATACAGGGGTTTTAGTGGAGACCCAGTACTTC. This CDR3, with the reference TRBV25-1 and TRBJ2-5 proteins standing in past its ends, gives the full variable domain EADIYQTPRYLVIGTGKKITLECSQTMGHDKMYWYQQDPGMELHLIHYSYGVNSTEKGDLSSESTVSRIRTEHFPLTLESARPSHTSQYLCASSDTGVLVETQYFGPGTRLLVL.